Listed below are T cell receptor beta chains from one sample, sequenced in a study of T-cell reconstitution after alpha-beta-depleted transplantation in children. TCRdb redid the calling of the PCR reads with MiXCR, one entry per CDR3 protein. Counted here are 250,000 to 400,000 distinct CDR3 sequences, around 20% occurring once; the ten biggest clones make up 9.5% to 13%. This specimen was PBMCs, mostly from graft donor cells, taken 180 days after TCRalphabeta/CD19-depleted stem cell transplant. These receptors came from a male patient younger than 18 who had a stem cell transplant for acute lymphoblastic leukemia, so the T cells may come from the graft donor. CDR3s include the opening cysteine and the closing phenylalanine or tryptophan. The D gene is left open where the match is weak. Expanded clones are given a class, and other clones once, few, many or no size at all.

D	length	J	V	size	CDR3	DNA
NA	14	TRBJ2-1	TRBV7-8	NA	CASTALRGYNEQFF	TGTGCCAGCACCGCCCTTAGGGGCTACAATGAGCAGTTCTTC
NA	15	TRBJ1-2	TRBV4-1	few	CASSQEARPSYGYTF	TGCGCCAGCAGCCAAGAGGCCAGGCCCTCCTATGGCTACACCTTC
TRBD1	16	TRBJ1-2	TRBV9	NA	CASSVVGTGGKRGYTF	TGTGCCAGCAGCGTAGTGGGGACAGGGGGAAAACGTGGCTACACCTTC
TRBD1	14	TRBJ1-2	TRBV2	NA	CASRRQGPSHGYTF	TGTGCCAGCAGAAGACAGGGGCCGTCTCATGGCTACACCTTC
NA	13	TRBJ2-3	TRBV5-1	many	CASSLSWADTQYF	TGCGCCAGCAGCTTGTCTTGGGCAGATACGCAGTATTTT
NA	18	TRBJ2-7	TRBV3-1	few	CASSQGSGLTRVEYEQYF	TGTGCCAGCAGCCAAGGGAGCGGTCTAACACGGGTCGAGTACGAGCAGTACTTC
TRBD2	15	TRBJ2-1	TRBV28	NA	CASRTLAGRYNEQFF	TGTGCCAGCAGGACACTAGCGGGAAGATACAATGAGCAGTTCTTC
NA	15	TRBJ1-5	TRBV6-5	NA	CASSSGVSANQPQHF	TGTGCCAGCAGTTCTGGGGTCTCGGCGAATCAGCCCCAGCATTTT
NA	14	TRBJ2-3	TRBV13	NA	CASSPAEHTDTQYF	TGTGCCAGCAGCCCTGCGGAGCACACAGATACGCAGTATTTT
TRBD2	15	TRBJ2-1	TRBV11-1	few	CASSQRESGRDEQFF	TGTGCCAGCAGCCAAAGGGAAAGCGGGAGGGATGAGCAGTTCTTC
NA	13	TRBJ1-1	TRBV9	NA	CASSVDFSTGAFF	TGTGCCAGCAGCGTAGATTTCTCTACGGGAGCTTTCTTT
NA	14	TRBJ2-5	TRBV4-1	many	CASSQEVRLQTQYF	TGCGCCAGCAGCCAAGAAGTACGCCTCCAGACCCAGTACTTC
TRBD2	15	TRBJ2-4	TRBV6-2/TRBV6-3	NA	CASIGGAIAKNIQYF	TGTGCCAGCATCGGGGGGGCGATAGCCAAAAACATTCAGTACTTC